The 21 T cell receptor beta chains listed next were all sequenced from one sample in a study of cytomegalovirus exposure and HLA in healthy donors. PCR was performed using 60 Vbeta and 13 Jbeta primers. TCRdb's table, derived via immunoSEQ multiplex PCR, lists solely in-frame clones and lacks some. The data contain 150,000 or so clones, around 72% of them singletons. The source material was PBMCs. Receptors originate from a man aged 18-30 years in good health and CMV-seropositive.

J is TRBJ2-7 and V is TRBV7-2; 13 positions agree with TRBD2. Germline V gives CDR1 SGHTA, CDR2 FQGNSA. The V gene end was trimmed by 5 bases and the J gene end by 3 bases; junction bases not matched to a gene: 4. The CDR3 length is 15 residues. The DNA for the CDR3 is TGTGCCAGCAGCGGTAGACTAGCGGGGGGCTACGAGCAGTACTTC. It translates to CASSGRLAGGYEQYF.

The chain employs TRBV19 and TRBJ2-7, with TRBD2 matching over 9 bases. Unmatched junction bases numbered 10, after V lost 5 bases and J lost 5 bases. The CDR3 runs 15 residues. Germline V gene sequence: CDR1 LNHDA, CDR2 SQIVND (reference sequence). CDR3 loop: CASSALSGSVNEQYF. CDR3 DNA: TGTGCCAGTAGTGCCCTTAGCGGGAGTGTCAACGAGCAGTACTTC.

In its sample, this clone was seen a few times. This rearrangement joins TRBV6-4 to TRBJ2-5; 8 bases match TRBD1. From germline, CDR1 is MRHNA and CDR2 SNTAGT. The V and J ends lost 4 bases and 3 bases, in that order; junction bases with no gene match: 16. The CDR3 runs to 18 residues. In DNA form, the CDR3 reads TGTGCCAGCAGTGTTGGAGACCTGAGGCAGACAGGGGAAGAGACCCAGTACTTC. It is translated as CASSVGDLRQTGEETQYF.

The V gene is TRBV5-1, the J gene TRBJ2-5, with 8 bases that match TRBD1. V shed 4 bases, J shed 0 bases, and the junction held 5 bases outside the gene matches. The length of the CDR3 is 15 residues. The germline V gene encodes CDR1 SGHRS and CDR2 YFSETQ. CDR3 DNA: TGCGCCAGCAGCGCCTGGACAGGGTACCAAGAGACCCAGTACTTC. Translating gives CASSAWTGYQETQYF.

The V gene is TRBV28, the J gene TRBJ2-2; D might be TRBD1 (6 bases). This CDR3 spans 18 amino acids. In germline, CDR1 is MDHEN, CDR2 SYDVKM. V was pared by 2 bases and J by 1 base, with 17 bases between. As DNA, the CDR3 is TGTGCCAGCAGTTTAAAGGGACACCCCTTCGAGAACACCGGGGAGCTGTTTTTT. It yields the protein CASSLKGHPFENTGELFF.

The V call is TRBV28, the J call TRBJ2-7; TRBD1 might be the D (6 bases). V was clipped by 10 bases and J by 2 bases, with 12 bases between them. Germline V gives CDR1 MDHEN, CDR2 SYDVKM. The CDR3 has 12 residues. The CDR3 coding sequence is TGTGCCATCGGACAGCCCCCCTACGAGCAGTACTTC. Protein: CAIGQPPYEQYF.

The CDR3 loop is CASSEARGRTYYGYTF. In DNA, the CDR3 is TGTGCCAGCAGTGAGGCCAGGGGGCGCACGTACTATGGCTACACCTTC. V usage is TRBV2 and J usage is TRBJ1-2; 8 positions match TRBD1. CDR3 length: 16 amino acids. Germline CDR1 reads SNHLY; CDR2 reads FYNNEI. J was trimmed by 3 bases and V by 3 bases; bases with no gene match: 9.

The chain has TRBV27 and TRBJ2-5; possible D gene TRBD2, 6 bases. Germline CDR1 reads MNHEY; CDR2 reads SMNVEV (reference sequence). V lost 5 bases and J lost 2, with 12 bases in between. CDR3 length equals 14 residues. DNA for the CDR3: TGTGCCAGCAGTAGACGGGAGAAACAAGAGACCCAGTACTTC. Its translation is CASSRREKQETQYF.

The chain is built from TRBV18 and TRBJ2-5; 8 bases match TRBD1. The germline V gene encodes CDR1 KGHSH and CDR2 LQKENI. The CDR3 is made up of 16 amino acids. The trim removed 6 bases at V and 2 bases at J, leaving 11 bases unmatched. The CDR3 DNA is TGTGCCAGCTCCCGGACAGGGCGATTACCTCAAGAGACCCAGTACTTC. Its translation: CASSRTGRLPQETQYF.

This clone was detected once. The gene calls are TRBV10-3 and TRBJ2-7; TRBD1 matches 7 bases. After removal of 4 bases from V and 0 bases from J, the junction contained 9 bases not matched to a gene. The CDR3 is 16 residues long. Germline V gene data show CDR1 as ENHRY and CDR2 as SYGVKD. The CDR3 region has the DNA TGTGCCATCAGTGGTAACTCTGACAGGGACTCCTACGAGCAGTACTTC. It specifies CAISGNSDRDSYEQYF.

The DNA for the CDR3 is TGTGCCAGCAGTCCAAGACTAGTCGGGCTATCGGCCAAAAACATTCAGTACTTC. It codes for CASSPRLVGLSAKNIQYF. The rearrangement uses TRBV2 and TRBJ2-4; a possible D gene is TRBD2 (6 bases). In germline, CDR1 is SNHLY, CDR2 FYNNEI. V was cut by 5 bases and J by 1 base, with 21 bases left in between. The CDR3 has 18 residues.

This chain uses TRBV30 with TRBJ1-1, with TRBD1 identical over 7 bases. Looked up from germline, CDR1 is GTSNPN and CDR2 is SVGIG (reference sequence). The CDR3 extends over 15 amino acids. J was trimmed by 6 bases and V by 1 base; bases with no gene match: 11. CDR3 DNA sequence: TGTGCCTGGAGTGCCCCGGAGAAGGGGGCGGCTGAAGCTTTCTTT. Amino acid sequence: CAWSAPEKGAAEAFF.

The chain combines TRBV6-5 with TRBJ2-2; D call uncertain. V lost 0 bases to trimming and J lost 0 bases, with 5 bases between them. The CDR3 runs to 15 residues. From germline, CDR1 is MNHEY and CDR2 SVGAGI. For the CDR3, the DNA is TGTGCCAGCAGTTACTCCCCAACGAACACCGGGGAGCTGTTTTTT. Translated, it gives CASSYSPTNTGELFF.

The gene calls are TRBV27 and TRBJ2-7; D gene uncertain. This CDR3 has 15 amino acids. Looked up from germline, CDR1 is MNHEY and CDR2 is SMNVEV (reference sequence). Trimming cost V 2 bases and J 3 bases, with 14 bases left between them. In DNA, the CDR3 is TGTGCCAGCAGTTTAAGCCCTACCACCTACTACGAGCAGTACTTC. It yields the protein CASSLSPTTYYEQYF.

The chain joins TRBV4-1 to TRBJ2-7; D unclear. The CDR3 consists of 16 residues. CDR1 and CDR2 from the germline V gene are MGHRA and YSYEKL. The germline V and J ends were trimmed by 4 bases and 2 bases, with 18 bases remaining between them. The CDR3 bases are TGCGCCAGCAGCCGATCCCAAGACATGTCAACCTACGAGCAGTACTTC. Protein sequence: CASSRSQDMSTYEQYF.

The V gene is TRBV5-1, the J gene TRBJ2-3, with D possibly TRBD2 on 5 matching bases. The CDR3 length is 15 residues. In germline, CDR1 is SGHRS, CDR2 YFSETQ. Deletions cut 4 bases from V and 4 bases from J, with 16 bases between. The CDR3 loop reads CASSPPTGWADTQYF. CDR3 coding DNA: TGCGCCAGCAGCCCCCCTACGGGGTGGGCAGATACGCAGTATTTT.

The rearrangement links TRBV6-5 to TRBJ2-7; D unresolved. The CDR3 spans 14 residues. Trimming removed 2 bases from V and 2 bases from J, with 10 bases in between. The germline V gene encodes CDR1 MNHEY and CDR2 SVGAGI. Written as DNA, the CDR3 is TGTGCCAGCAGTTACCGCGAGGCCCCCTACGAGCAGTACTTC. Its protein is CASSYREAPYEQYF.

The chain links TRBV6-5 to TRBJ2-7, with D unclear. V gave up 0 bases and J gave up 4 bases, with 10 bases separating them. Germline V gene sequence: CDR1 MNHEY, CDR2 SVGAGI. There are 14 residues in the CDR3. The CDR3 sequence is CASSYSRLPYEQYF. CDR3 in DNA: TGTGCCAGCAGTTACTCTCGACTCCCATACGAGCAGTACTTC.

V gene TRBV5-1 combines with J gene TRBJ2-5, with 9 bases lining up with TRBD2. The CDR3 runs to 17 residues. The germline V gene has CDR1 SGHRS and CDR2 YFSETQ. The J segment lost 6 bases and the V segment lost 0 bases, leaving 12 bases of the junction unmatched. The DNA of the CDR3 is TGCGCCAGCAGCTTGGGCGGGGGCGGCGCGGGAGGGAAGACCCAGTACTTC. It encodes CASSLGGGGAGGKTQYF. The whole variable domain, remainder taken from reference TRBV5-1 and TRBJ2-5, is KAGVTQTPRYLIKTRGQQVTLSCSPISGHRSVSWYQQTPGQGLQFLFEYFSETQRNKGNFPGRFSGRQFSNSRSEMNVSTLELGDSALYLCASSLGGGGAGGKTQYFGPGTRLLVL.

This clone was detected only a few times. The rearrangement links TRBV6-1 to TRBJ2-2; maybe TRBD2 (5 bases). From germline, CDR1 is MNHNS and CDR2 SASEGT. The CDR3 has 13 residues. V was clipped by 7 bases and J by 6 bases, with 12 bases between them. CDR3 loop: CASMRSSAGELFF. The CDR3 nucleotides are TGTGCCAGCATGCGGAGTAGCGCCGGGGAGCTGTTTTTT.

V is TRBV7-9 and J is TRBJ2-7, with D perhaps TRBD1 (6 bases). Germline V gene data show CDR1 as SEHNR and CDR2 as FQNEAQ (reference sequence). Trimming shortened V by 5 bases and J by 5 bases, and 13 bases separated the two germline ends. The CDR3 runs 13 residues. The CDR3 region has the DNA TGTGCCAGCAGCCCTGGGACAAAGGACGAGCAGTACTTC. Its protein product is CASSPGTKDEQYF.